This T cell receptor beta chain was obtained from a study of shared clonotypes between healthy human individuals. Broader study findings: Researchers found naive subsets generally carried larger estimated richness than memory subsets. Against clonotypes common to all four donors, non-shared ones had lower generation probabilities.

Method: immunoSEQ multiplex PCR; TCRdb's copy keeps in-frame clones and lacks some. The sample includes approximately 2,300,000 clones, 80% to 95% of them seen just once. Notes on this clone: Antigen unknown.

Germline V gene sequence: CDR1 SGHRS, CDR2 YFSETQ. V was clipped by 1 base and J by 6 bases, with 13 bases between them. The CDR3 has 14 amino acids. CD4+ cells yielded CD45RA+ naive and CD45RA-negative memory subsets. Source material: naive CD4+ T cells from PBMCs. As for subset: CD45RA+ positively selected. This clonotype originated in a man aged 18-30 years in good health. Some clones in this sample may be carry-over from other donors' samples. The chain joins TRBV5-1 to TRBJ1-2; D is perhaps TRBD1 (5 bases). The DNA of the CDR3 is TGCGCCAGCAGCTTGTCCGGCAGGGTGGATGGCTACACCTTC. Translated, it gives CASSLSGRVDGYTF.